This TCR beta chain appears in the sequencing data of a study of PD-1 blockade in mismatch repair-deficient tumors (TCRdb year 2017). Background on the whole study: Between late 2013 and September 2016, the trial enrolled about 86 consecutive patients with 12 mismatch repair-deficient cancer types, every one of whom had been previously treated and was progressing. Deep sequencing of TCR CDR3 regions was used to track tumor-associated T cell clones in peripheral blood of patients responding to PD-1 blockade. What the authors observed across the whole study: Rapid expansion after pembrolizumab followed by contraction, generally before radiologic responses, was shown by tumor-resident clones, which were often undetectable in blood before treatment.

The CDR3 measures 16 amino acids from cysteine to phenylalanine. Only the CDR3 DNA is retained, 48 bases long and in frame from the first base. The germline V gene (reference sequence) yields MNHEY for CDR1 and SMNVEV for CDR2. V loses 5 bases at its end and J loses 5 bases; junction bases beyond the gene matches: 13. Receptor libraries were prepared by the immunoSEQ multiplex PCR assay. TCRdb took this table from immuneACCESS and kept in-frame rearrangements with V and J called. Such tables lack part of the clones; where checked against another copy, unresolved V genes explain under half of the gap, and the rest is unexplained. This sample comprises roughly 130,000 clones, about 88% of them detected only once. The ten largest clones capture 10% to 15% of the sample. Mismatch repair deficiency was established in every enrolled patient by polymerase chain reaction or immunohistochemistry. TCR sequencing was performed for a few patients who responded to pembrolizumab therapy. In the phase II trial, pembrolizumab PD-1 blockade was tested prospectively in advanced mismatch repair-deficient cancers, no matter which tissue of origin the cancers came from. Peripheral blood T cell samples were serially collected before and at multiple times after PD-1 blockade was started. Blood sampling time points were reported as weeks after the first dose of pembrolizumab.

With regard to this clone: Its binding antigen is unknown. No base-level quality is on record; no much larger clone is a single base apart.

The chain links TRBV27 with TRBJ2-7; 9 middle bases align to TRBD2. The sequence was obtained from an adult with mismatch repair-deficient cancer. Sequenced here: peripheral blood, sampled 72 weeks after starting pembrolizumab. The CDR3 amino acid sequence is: CASSLLAASGTHEQYF. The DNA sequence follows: TGTGCCAGCAGTCTCCTCGCGGCTAGCGGGACTCACGAGCAGTACTTC.